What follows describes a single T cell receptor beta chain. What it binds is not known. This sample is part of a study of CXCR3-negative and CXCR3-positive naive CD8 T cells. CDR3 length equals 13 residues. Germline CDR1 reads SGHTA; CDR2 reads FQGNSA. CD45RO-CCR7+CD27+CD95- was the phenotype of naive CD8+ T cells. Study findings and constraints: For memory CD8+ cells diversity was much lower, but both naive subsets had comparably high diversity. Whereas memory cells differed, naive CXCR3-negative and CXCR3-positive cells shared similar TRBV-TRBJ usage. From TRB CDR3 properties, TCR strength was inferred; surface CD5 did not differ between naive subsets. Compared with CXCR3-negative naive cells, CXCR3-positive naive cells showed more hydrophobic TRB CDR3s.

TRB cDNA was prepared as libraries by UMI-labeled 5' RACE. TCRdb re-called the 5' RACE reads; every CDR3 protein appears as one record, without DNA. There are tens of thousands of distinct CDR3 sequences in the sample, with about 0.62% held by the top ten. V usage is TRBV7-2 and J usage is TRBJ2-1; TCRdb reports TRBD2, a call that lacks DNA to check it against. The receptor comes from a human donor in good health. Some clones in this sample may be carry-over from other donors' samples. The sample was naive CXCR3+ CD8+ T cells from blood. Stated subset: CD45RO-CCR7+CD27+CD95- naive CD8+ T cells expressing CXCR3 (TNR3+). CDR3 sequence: CASSAGLGGAQFF. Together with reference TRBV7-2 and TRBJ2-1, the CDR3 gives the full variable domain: GAGVSQSPSNKVTEKGKDVELRCDPISGHTALYWYRQSLGQGLEFLIYFQGNSAPDKSGLPSDRFSAERTGGSVSTLTIQRTQQEDSAVYLCASSAGLGGAQFFGPGTRLTVL.